This T cell receptor (beta chain) was recorded in a study of siplizumab effects on memory and regulatory T cells. Profiling relied on immunoSEQ multiplex PCR, and the TCRdb table lists in-frame clones only, not all of them. The sample shows about 60,000 clones, roughly 85% of them seen only once. Between the trimmed V and J ends, which lost 3 bases and 1 base, there was a span of 8 bases. Germline CDR1 is MNHGY and CDR2 is SVAAGI. The CDR3 totals 14 residues. This clonotype originated in a human donor in good health. This chain joins TRBV6-9 and TRBJ2-3, with D unresolved. Sequencing used memory CD4+ T cells sorted from blood. CDR3 coding DNA: TGTGCCAGCAGTTACTCTCCACGCACAGATACGCAGTATTTT. Translation: CASSYSPRTDTQYF.